These T cell receptor beta chains were read from a single sample in a study of blood T cells in healthy people across ages. TCRdb reanalysed the 5' RACE reads using MiXCR and keeps one entry per CDR3 protein. Among 550,000 to 800,000 distinct CDR3 sequences listed, 32% were seen once. The source material was blood. These receptor sequences come from a woman of 80 years or more in good health. The CDR3 runs from the conserved cysteine through the conserved F or W. D genes are given only for firm matches. Clone size is shown for a subset of rows, as once, few, many or a class of expanded clone.

j_gene	abundance	v_gene	d_gene	CDR3aa	CDR3nt
TRBJ2-7	-	TRBV6-5	TRBD2	CASSSAGLTYEQYF	TGTGCCAGCAGTTCAGCGGGACTCACCTACGAGCAGTACTTC
TRBJ1-1	many	TRBV3-1	-	CASSQGVRNTEAFF	TGTGCCAGCAGCCAAGGGGTACGGAACACTGAAGCTTTCTTT
TRBJ2-1	once	TRBV30	TRBD1	CAGPKQGATNEQFF	TGTGCCGGGCCTAAACAGGGGGCAACCAATGAGCAGTTCTTC
TRBJ2-4	many	TRBV6-1	TRBD1	CASSDSTTGDIQYF	TGTGCCAGCAGTGATTCGACTACAGGGGACATTCAGTACTTC
TRBJ1-1	many	TRBV5-1	-	CASSLNTYSEAFF	TGCGCCAGCAGCTTGAACACCTACTCTGAAGCTTTCTTT
TRBJ2-3	-	TRBV20-1	TRBD2	CSAMDRTSGRGDTQYF	TGCAGTGCTATGGATCGGACTAGCGGGAGGGGAGATACGCAGTATTTT
TRBJ1-4	many	TRBV6-6	-	CASSYRQILFF	TGTGCCAGCAGTTATCGACAGATTCTGTTTTTT
TRBJ2-7	few	TRBV20-1	-	CSASGRGEQYF	TGCAGTGCTTCCGGCCGGGGCGAGCAGTACTTC
TRBJ2-7	few	TRBV10-3	-	CAISENRGGLSSYNEQYF	TGTGCCATCAGTGAGAATAGAGGGGGGCTAAGCTCCTACAATGAGCAGTACTTC
TRBJ2-7	many	TRBV5-1	-	CASSLGPGLAYEQYF	TGCGCCAGCAGCTTGGGTCCAGGGCTTGCCTACGAGCAGTACTTC
TRBJ1-2	-	TRBV7-2	-	CASSPQGYPSGYTF	TGTGCCAGCAGCCCCCAGGGATATCCGTCTGGCTACACCTTC
TRBJ1-1	few	TRBV9	-	CASSFSEGGTEAFF	TGTGCCAGCAGTTTTAGTGAGGGAGGCACTGAAGCTTTCTTT
TRBJ2-7	many	TRBV12-3/TRBV12-4	-	CASTLSLGASYEQYF	TGTGCCAGCACCCTGTCCCTGGGGGCCTCCTACGAGCAGTACTTC
TRBJ1-1	-	TRBV20-1	TRBD1	CSAGDTGGRRYTEAFF	TGCAGTGCTGGGGACACAGGGGGCAGAAGGTACACTGAAGCTTTCTTT
TRBJ2-1	-	TRBV20-1	-	CSAIGRGVEQFF	TGCAGTGCTATCGGGAGAGGCGTTGAGCAGTTCTTC
TRBJ2-1	many	TRBV7-9	-	CASSLGAGRRSYNEQFF	TGTGCCAGCAGCTTAGGTGCGGGGAGAAGGTCCTACAATGAGCAGTTCTTC
TRBJ1-4	-	TRBV3-1	-	CASSGDFNEKLFF	TGTGCCAGCAGCGGGGACTTTAATGAAAAACTGTTTTTT
TRBJ2-5	many	TRBV12-3/TRBV12-4	TRBD1	CASSLEGPGGQETQYF	TGTGCCAGCAGTTTAGAGGGTCCAGGGGGCCAAGAGACCCAGTACTTC
TRBJ1-4	many	TRBV30	-	CAWQWHREKLFF	TGTGCCTGGCAGTGGCACAGAGAAAAACTGTTTTTT
TRBJ2-3	-	TRBV5-1	-	CASSPQVGDTQYF	TGCGCCAGCAGTCCCCAGGTGGGAGATACACAGTATTTT
TRBJ2-3	few	TRBV12-3/TRBV12-4	TRBD2	CASSLQAGADTQYF	TGTGCCAGCAGTTTGCAAGCGGGGGCGGATACGCAGTATTTT
TRBJ2-5	many	TRBV5-1	-	CASRDQDFQGETQYF	TGCGCCAGCCGCGATCAAGATTTTCAAGGAGAGACCCAGTACTTC
TRBJ2-4	many	TRBV2	TRBD2	CASRETSGGNIQYF	TGTGCCAGCAGAGAGACTAGCGGGGGGAACATTCAGTACTTC
TRBJ1-5	-	TRBV7-2	-	CASSGGIYSNQPQHF	TGTGCCAGCAGCGGCGGGATCTATAGCAATCAGCCCCAGCATTTT
TRBJ1-5	many	TRBV7-2	-	CASSLTALNQPQHF	TGTGCCAGCAGCTTAACCGCCCTGAATCAGCCCCAGCATTTT
TRBJ2-7	many	TRBV5-1	-	CASSWRPDEQYF	TGCGCCAGCAGCTGGCGACCAGACGAGCAGTACTTC
TRBJ2-3	many	TRBV28	-	CASSSPGLDSTDTQYF	TGTGCCAGCAGTTCTCCGGGCCTGGATAGCACAGATACGCAGTATTTT
TRBJ1-6	-	TRBV7-3	TRBD1	CASSPGGLSTLHF	TGTGCCAGCAGCCCAGGGGGCCTATCGACCCTCCACTTT
TRBJ2-5	-	TRBV7-9	-	CASSLVGGMETQYF	TGTGCCAGCAGCTTAGTGGGGGGAATGGAGACCCAGTACTTC
TRBJ2-2	-	TRBV4-2	TRBD2	CASSQDLSSGAPGELFF	TGTGCCAGCAGCCAAGATTTGAGTAGCGGGGCCCCCGGGGAGCTGTTTTTT
TRBJ2-5	many	TRBV9	TRBD2	CASSVPTSGGLQETQYF	TGTGCCAGCAGCGTCCCGACTAGCGGGGGCCTCCAAGAGACCCAGTACTTC
TRBJ2-5	-	TRBV4-2	-	CASSGTGTTVEYF	TGTGCCAGCAGCGGGACCGGGACCACCGTAGAGTACTTC
TRBJ1-1	once	TRBV7-2	-	CASSLYGGEMNTEAFF	TGTGCCAGCAGCTTATATGGGGGAGAAATGAACACTGAAGCTTTCTTT
TRBJ1-2	many	TRBV6-6	TRBD1	CASSLRDRGRGGYTF	TGTGCCAGCAGCCTCCGGGACAGGGGCCGTGGTGGCTACACCTTC
TRBJ1-5	-	TRBV4-3	-	CASSQAYLERQPQHF	TGCGCCAGCAGCCAAGCCTACCTCGAAAGACAGCCCCAGCATTTT
TRBJ1-2	-	TRBV7-9	TRBD1	CTGSSDRGQIDGYTF	TGTACCGGCAGCTCAGACAGGGGGCAAATCGATGGCTACACCTTC
TRBJ2-5	-	TRBV2	-	CASSPGPSRVHEQYF	TGTGCCAGCAGCCCCGGGCCCAGCCGAGTCCATGAGCAGTACTTC
TRBJ2-1	-	TRBV6-2/TRBV6-3	-	CASSYPVTYYNEQFF	TGTGCCAGCAGTTACCCAGTGACGTATTACAATGAGCAGTTCTTC
TRBJ2-3	-	TRBV12-3/TRBV12-4	-	CASQYGSTDTQYF	TGTGCCAGCCAATATGGGAGCACAGATACGCAGTATTTT
TRBJ1-5	many	TRBV15	-	CATSRDLQVDQPQHF	TGTGCCACCAGCAGAGACTTGCAGGTGGATCAGCCCCAGCATTTT
TRBJ2-7	-	TRBV20-1	-	CSARGVGGYEQYF	TGCAGTGCTAGGGGGGTGGGGGGCTACGAGCAGTACTTC
TRBJ2-5	many	TRBV12-3/TRBV12-4	TRBD2	CASSPSSGGMETQYF	TGTGCCAGCAGTCCCTCTAGCGGGGGGATGGAGACCCAGTACTTC
TRBJ1-1	-	TRBV20-1	-	CSARRHGGTEAFF	TGCAGTGCTAGGAGGCATGGTGGAACTGAAGCTTTCTTT
TRBJ1-2	many	TRBV6-5	-	CASSYDQQYYGYTF	TGTGCCAGCAGTTACGACCAGCAATACTATGGCTACACCTTC
TRBJ2-1	many	TRBV7-2	TRBD1	CASSSRDRYNEQFF	TGTGCCAGCAGCTCCCGGGACAGGTACAATGAGCAGTTCTTC